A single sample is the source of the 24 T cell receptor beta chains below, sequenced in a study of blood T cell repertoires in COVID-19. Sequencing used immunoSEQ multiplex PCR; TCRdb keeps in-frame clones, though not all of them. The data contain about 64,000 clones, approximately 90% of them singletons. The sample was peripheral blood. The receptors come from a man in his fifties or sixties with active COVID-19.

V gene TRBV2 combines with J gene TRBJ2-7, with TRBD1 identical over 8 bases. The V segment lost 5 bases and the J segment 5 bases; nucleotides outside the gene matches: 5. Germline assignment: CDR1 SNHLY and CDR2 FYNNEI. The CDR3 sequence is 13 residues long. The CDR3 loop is CASSRTGQHEQYF. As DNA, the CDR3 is TGTGCCAGCAGTAGGACAGGGCAACACGAGCAGTACTTC.

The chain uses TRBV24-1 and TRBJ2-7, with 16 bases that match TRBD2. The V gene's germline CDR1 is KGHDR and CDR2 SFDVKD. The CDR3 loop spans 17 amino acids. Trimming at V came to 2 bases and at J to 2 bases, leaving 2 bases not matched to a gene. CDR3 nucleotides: TGTGCCACCAGTGATTCGGGACTAGCGGGAGGGGCCTACGAGCAGTACTTC. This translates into CATSDSGLAGGAYEQYF.

The CDR3 nucleotides are TGTGCCAGCAGTGACAGGGGAAGCTACGAGCAGTACTTC. This sequence encodes CASSDRGSYEQYF. This chain joins TRBV6-1 and TRBJ2-7; D perhaps matches TRBD1 (6 bases). V shed 3 bases and J shed 3 bases, with 9 bases lying between them. Germline V gene data show CDR1 as MNHNS and CDR2 as SASEGT. The CDR3 loop spans 13 amino acids.

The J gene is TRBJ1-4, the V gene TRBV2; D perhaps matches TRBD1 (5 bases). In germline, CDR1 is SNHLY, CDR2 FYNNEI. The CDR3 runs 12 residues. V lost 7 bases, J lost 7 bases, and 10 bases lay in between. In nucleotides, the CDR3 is TGTGCCAGCACGTACGGGGGTGAAAAACTGTTTTTT. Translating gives CASTYGGEKLFF.

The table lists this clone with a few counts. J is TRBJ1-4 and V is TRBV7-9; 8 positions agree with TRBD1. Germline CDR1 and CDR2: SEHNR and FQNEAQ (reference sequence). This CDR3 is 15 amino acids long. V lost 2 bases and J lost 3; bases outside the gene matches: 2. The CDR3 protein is CASSLQGASNEKLFF. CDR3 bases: TGTGCCAGCAGCTTACAGGGGGCGTCTAATGAAAAACTGTTTTTT.

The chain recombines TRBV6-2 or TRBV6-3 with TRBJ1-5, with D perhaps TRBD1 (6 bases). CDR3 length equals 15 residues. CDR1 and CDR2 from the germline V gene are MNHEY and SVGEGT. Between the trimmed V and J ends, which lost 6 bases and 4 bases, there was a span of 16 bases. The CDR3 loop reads CASRPHITGNQPQHF. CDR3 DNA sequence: TGTGCCAGCAGGCCTCACATTACAGGGAATCAGCCCCAGCATTTT.

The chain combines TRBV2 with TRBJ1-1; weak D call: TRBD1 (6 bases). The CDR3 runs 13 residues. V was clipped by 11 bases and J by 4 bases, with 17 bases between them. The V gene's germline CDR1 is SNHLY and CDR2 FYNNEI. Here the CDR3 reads CAASSEGVTEAFF. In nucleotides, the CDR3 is TGTGCCGCCAGCAGTGAGGGGGTCACTGAAGCTTTCTTT.

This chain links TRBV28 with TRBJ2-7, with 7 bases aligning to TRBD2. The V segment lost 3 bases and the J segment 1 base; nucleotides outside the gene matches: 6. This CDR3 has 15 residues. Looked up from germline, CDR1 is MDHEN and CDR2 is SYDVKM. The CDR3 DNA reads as TGTGCCAGCAGTTTTAGCAGCGGGGTATCCTACGAGCAGTACTTC. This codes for CASSFSSGVSYEQYF. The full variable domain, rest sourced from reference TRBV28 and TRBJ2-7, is DVKVTQSSRYLVKRTGEKVFLECVQDMDHENMFWYRQDPGLGLRLIYFSYDVKMKEKGDIPEGYSVSREKKERFSLILESASTNQTSMYLCASSFSSGVSYEQYFGPGTRLTVT.

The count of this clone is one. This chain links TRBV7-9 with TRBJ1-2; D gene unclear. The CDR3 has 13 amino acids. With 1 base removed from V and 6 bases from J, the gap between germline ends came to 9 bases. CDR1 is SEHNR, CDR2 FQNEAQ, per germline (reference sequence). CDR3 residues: CASSLGERDGYTF. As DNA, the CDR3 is TGTGCCAGCAGCTTAGGGGAGCGGGATGGCTACACCTTC.

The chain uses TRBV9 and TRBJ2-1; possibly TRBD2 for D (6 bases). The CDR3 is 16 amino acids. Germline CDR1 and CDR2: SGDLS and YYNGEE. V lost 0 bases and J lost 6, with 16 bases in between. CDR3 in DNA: TGTGCCAGCAGCGTAGCGGCCGGGACTCACTTCAATGAGCAGTTCTTC. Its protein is CASSVAAGTHFNEQFF.

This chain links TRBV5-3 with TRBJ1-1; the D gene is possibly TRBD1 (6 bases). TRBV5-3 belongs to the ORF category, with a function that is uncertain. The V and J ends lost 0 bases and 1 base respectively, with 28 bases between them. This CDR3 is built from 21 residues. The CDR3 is CARSLGDPFVGRGPQNTEAFF. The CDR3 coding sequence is TGTGCCAGAAGCTTGGGGGATCCGTTTGTGGGCAGGGGACCCCAGAACACTGAAGCTTTCTTT.

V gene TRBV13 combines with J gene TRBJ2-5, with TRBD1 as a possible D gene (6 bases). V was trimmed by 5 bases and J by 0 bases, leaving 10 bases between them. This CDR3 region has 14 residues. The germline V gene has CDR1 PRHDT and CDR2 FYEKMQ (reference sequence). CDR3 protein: CASSARQDQETQYF. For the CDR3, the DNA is TGTGCCAGCAGCGCCCGACAGGACCAAGAGACCCAGTACTTC.

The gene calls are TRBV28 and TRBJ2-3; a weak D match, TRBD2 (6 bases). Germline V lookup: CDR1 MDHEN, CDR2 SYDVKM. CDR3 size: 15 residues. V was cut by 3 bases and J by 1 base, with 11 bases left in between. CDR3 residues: CASSFLVAGTDTQYF. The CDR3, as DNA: TGTGCCAGCAGTTTTCTTGTAGCGGGCACAGATACGCAGTATTTT.

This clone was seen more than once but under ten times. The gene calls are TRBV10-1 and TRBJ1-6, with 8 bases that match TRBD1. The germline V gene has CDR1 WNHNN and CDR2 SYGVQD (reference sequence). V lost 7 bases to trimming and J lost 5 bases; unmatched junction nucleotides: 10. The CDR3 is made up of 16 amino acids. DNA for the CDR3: TGCGCCAGCATGAGAGGACAGGGTGGCAATAATTCACCCCTCCACTTT. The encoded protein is CASMRGQGGNNSPLHF.

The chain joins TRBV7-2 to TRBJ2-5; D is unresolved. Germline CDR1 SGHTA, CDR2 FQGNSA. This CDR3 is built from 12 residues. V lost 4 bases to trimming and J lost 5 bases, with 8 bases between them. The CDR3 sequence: CASSYPRETQYF. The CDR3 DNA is TGTGCCAGCAGCTACCCGAGGGAGACCCAGTACTTC. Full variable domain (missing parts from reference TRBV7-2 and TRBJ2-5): GAGVSQSPSNKVTEKGKDVELRCDPISGHTALYWYRQSLGQGLEFLIYFQGNSAPDKSGLPSDRFSAERTGGSVSTLTIQRTQQEDSAVYLCASSYPRETQYFGPGTRLLVL.

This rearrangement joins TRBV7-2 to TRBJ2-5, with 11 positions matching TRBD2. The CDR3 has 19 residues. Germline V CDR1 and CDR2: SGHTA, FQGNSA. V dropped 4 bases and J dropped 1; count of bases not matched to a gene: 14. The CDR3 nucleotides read TGTGCCAGCAGCTCAAGCGGGGGTCCTAGCGGGAGGCTCCAAGAGACCCAGTACTTC. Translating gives CASSSSGGPSGRLQETQYF.

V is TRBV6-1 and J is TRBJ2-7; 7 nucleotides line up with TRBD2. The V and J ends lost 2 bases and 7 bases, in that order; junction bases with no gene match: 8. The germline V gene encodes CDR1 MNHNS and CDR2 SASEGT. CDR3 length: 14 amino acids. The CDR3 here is CASSELRGSGEQYF. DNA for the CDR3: TGTGCCAGCAGTGAATTGCGGGGGTCGGGGGAGCAGTACTTC.

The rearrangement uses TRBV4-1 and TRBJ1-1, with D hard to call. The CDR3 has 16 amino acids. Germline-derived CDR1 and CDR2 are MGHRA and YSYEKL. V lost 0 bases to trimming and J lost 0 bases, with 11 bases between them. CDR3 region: CASSQDMAAMNTEAFF. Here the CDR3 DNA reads TGCGCCAGCAGCCAAGATATGGCAGCGATGAACACTGAAGCTTTCTTT.

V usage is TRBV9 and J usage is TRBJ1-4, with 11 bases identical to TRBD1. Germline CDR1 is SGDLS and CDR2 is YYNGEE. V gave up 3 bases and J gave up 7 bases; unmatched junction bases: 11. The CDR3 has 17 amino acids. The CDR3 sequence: CASSALGQGAGFEKLFF. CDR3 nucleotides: TGTGCCAGCAGCGCCTTAGGACAGGGGGCAGGATTTGAAAAACTGTTTTTT.

The CDR3 reads CASSSQALGGYTDTQYF. CDR3 in DNA: TGTGCCAGCAGTTCACAGGCTTTAGGGGGTTACACAGATACGCAGTATTTT. The chain combines TRBV27 with TRBJ2-3; D is perhaps TRBD1 (6 bases). CDR3 size: 17 residues. The ends were cut back, 4 bases at V and 2 bases at J, with 19 bases in the middle. Germline CDR1 MNHEY, CDR2 SMNVEV (reference sequence).

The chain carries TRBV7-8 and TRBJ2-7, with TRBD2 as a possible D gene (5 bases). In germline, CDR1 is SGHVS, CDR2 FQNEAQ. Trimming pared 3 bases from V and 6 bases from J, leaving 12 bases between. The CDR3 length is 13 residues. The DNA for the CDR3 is TGTGCCAGCAGCTTGGTAGGCGGGCCCGAGCAGTACTTC. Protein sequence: CASSLVGGPEQYF.

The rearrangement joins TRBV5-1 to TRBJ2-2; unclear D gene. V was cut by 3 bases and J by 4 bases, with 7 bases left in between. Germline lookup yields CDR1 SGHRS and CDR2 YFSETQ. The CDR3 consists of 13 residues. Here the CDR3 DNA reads TGCGCCAGCAGCTATGACATCACCGGGGAGCTGTTTTTT. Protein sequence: CASSYDITGELFF.

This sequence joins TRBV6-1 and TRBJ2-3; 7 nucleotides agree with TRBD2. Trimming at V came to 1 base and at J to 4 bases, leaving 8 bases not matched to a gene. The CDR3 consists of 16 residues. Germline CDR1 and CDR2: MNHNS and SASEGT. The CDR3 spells CASSEGAGEGADTQYF. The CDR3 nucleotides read TGTGCCAGCAGTGAAGGGGCGGGAGAGGGCGCAGATACGCAGTATTTT.

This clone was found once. The CDR3 sequence: CASSDPGGVVAGELFF. CDR3 coding DNA: TGCGCCAGCAGTGACCCGGGGGGTGTGGTGGCCGGGGAGCTGTTTTTT. V usage is TRBV10-1 and J usage is TRBJ2-2, with 7 positions matching TRBD2. CDR3 size: 16 residues. Germline V lookup: CDR1 WNHNN, CDR2 SYGVQD (reference sequence). The J segment lost 6 bases and the V segment lost 3 bases, leaving 10 bases of the junction unmatched.